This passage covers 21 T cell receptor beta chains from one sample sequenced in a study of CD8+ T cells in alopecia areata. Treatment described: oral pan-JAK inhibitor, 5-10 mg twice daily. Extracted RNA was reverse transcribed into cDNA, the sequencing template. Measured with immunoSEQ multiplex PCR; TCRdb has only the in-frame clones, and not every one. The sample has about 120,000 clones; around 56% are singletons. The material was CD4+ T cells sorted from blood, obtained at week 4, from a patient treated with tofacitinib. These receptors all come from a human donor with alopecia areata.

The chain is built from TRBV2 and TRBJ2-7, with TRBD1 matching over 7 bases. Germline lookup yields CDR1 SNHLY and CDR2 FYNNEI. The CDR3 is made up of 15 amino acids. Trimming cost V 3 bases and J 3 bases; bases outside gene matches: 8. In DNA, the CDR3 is TGTGCCAGCAGTGAGGTGCCAGGGGGTTTCTACGAGCAGTACTTC. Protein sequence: CASSEVPGGFYEQYF.

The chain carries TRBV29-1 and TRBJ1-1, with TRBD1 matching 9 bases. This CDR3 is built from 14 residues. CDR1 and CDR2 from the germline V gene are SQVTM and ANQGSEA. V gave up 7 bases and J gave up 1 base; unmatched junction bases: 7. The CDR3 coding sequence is TGCAGCGGCCTACAGGGGGCCGGGAACACTGAAGCTTTCTTT. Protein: CSGLQGAGNTEAFF. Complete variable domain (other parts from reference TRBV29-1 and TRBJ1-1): SAVISQKPSRDICQRGTSLTIQCQVDSQVTMMFWYRQQPGQSLTLIATANQGSEATYESGFVIDKFPISRPNLTFSTLTVSNMSPEDSSIYLCSGLQGAGNTEAFFGQGTRLTVV.

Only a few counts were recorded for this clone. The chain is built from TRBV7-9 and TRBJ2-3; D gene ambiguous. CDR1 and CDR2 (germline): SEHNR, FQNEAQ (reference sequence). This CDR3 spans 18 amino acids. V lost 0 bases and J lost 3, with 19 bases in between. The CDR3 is CASSLASGLRRRTDTQYF. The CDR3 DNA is TGTGCCAGCAGCTTAGCGAGTGGTCTCCGGAGAAGAACAGATACGCAGTATTTT.

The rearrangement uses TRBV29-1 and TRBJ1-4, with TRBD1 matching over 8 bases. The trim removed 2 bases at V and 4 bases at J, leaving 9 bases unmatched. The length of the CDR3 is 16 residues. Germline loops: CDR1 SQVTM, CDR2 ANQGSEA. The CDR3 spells CSVEIRGQGHNEKLFF. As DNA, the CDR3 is TGCAGCGTTGAAATCCGCGGACAGGGCCATAATGAAAAACTGTTTTTT.

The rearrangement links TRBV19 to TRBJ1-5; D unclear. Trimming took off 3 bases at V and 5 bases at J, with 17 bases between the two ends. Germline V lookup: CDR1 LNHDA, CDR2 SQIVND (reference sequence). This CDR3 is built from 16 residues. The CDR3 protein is CASSMPTQVGDQPQHF. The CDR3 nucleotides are TGTGCCAGTAGTATGCCGACCCAGGTTGGGGATCAGCCCCAGCATTTT.

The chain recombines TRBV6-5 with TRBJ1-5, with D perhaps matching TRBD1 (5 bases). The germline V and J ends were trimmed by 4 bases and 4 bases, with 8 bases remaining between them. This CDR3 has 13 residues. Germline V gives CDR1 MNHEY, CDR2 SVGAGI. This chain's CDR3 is CASSLNRNQPQHF. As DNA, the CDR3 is TGTGCCAGCAGTTTGAACAGGAATCAGCCCCAGCATTTT.

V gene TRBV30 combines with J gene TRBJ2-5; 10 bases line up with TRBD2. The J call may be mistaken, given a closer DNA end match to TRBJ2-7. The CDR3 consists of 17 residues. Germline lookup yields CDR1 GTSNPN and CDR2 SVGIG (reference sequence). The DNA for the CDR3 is TGTGCCTGGAACAGGGTCAGAACTAGCGGGACCTCCTACGAGCAGTACTTC. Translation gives CAWNRVRTSGTSYEQYF.

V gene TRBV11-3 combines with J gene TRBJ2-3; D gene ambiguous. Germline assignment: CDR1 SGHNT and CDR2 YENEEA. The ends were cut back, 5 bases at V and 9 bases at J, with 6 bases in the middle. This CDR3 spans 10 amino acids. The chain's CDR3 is CASSARTQYF. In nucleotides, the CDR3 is TGTGCCAGCAGCGCCAGGACGCAGTATTTT.

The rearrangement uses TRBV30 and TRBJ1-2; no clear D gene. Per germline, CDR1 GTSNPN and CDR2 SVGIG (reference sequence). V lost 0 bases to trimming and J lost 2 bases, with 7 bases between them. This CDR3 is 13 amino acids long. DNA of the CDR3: TGTGCCTGGAGTGTAACTGAGAACTATGGCTACACCTTC. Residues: CAWSVTENYGYTF. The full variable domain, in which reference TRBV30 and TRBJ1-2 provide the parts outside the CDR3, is SQTIHQWPATLVQPVGSPLSLECTVEGTSNPNLYWYRQAAGRGLQLLFYSVGIGQISSEVPQNLSASRPQDRQFILSSKKLLLSDSGFYLCAWSVTENYGYTFGSGTRLTVV.

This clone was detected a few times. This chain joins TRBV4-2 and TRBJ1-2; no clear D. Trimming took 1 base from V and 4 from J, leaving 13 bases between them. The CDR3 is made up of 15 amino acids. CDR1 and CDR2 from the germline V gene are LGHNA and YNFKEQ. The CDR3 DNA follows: TGTGCCAGCAGCCAAGCTAGGGTGTCGAGCTATGGCTACACCTTC. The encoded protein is CASSQARVSSYGYTF.

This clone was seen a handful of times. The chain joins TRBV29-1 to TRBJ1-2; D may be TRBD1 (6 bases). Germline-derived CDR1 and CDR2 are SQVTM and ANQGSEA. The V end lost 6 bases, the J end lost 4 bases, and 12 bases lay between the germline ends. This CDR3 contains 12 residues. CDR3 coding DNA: TGCAGCGTAACAGGGCGCGGCTATGGCTACACCTTC. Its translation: CSVTGRGYGYTF.

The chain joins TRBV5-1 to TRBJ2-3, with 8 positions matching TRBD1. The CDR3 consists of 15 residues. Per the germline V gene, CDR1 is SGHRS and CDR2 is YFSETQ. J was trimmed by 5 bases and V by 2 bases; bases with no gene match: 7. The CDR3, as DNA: TGCGCCAGCAGCTTTCAGGGGGCGCAAGAAGATACGCAGTATTTT. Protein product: CASSFQGAQEDTQYF.

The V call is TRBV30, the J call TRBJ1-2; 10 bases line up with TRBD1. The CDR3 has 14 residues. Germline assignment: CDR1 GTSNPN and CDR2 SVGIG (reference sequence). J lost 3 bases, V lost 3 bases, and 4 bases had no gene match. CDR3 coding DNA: TGTGCCTGGAGGTGGGGACAGGGGCACTATGGCTACACCTTC. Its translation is CAWRWGQGHYGYTF.

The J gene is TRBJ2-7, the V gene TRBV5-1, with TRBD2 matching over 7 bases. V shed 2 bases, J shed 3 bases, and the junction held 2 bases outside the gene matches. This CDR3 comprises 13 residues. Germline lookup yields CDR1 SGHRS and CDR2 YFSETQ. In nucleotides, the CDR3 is TGCGCCAGCAGCTTCAGCGGGAACTACGAGCAGTACTTC. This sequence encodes CASSFSGNYEQYF.

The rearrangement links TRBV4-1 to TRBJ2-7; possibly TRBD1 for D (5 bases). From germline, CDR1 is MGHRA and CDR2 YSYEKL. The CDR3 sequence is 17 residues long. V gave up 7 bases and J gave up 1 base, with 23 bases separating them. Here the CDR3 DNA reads TGCGCCAGCAAGCGATTATCCGGACCAGGGATATCCTACGAGCAGTACTTC. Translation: CASKRLSGPGISYEQYF.

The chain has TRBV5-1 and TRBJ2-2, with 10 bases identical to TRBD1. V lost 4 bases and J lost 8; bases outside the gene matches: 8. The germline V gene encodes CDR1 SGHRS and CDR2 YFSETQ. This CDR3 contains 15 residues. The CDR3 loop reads CASSPGTGEKGELFF. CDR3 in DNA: TGCGCCAGCAGCCCCGGGACAGGGGAGAAGGGGGAGCTGTTTTTT.

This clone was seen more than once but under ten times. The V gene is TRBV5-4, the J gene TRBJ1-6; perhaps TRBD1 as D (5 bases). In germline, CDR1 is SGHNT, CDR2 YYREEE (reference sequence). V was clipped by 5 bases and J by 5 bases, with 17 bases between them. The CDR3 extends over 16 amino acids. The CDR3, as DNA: TGTGCCAGCAGGGCTATGGGACTCGGAGATAATTCACCCCTCCACTTT. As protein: CASRAMGLGDNSPLHF.

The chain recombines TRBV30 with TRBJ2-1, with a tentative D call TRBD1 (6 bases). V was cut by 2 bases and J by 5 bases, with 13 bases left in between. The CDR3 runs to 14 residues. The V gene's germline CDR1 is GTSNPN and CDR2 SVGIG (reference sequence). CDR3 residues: CAWSLGDTNNEQFF. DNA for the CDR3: TGTGCCTGGAGTCTGGGGGACACCAACAATGAGCAGTTCTTC.

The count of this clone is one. The DNA for the CDR3 is TGCAGCGTTGGGCGCAGGGAAGAGACCCAGTACTTC. Translating gives CSVGRREETQYF. The rearrangement links TRBV29-1 to TRBJ2-5; a possible D gene is TRBD1 (5 bases). The germline CDR1 and CDR2 sequences are SQVTM and ANQGSEA. This CDR3 is built from 12 residues. Trimming cost V 4 bases and J 3 bases, with 9 bases left between them.

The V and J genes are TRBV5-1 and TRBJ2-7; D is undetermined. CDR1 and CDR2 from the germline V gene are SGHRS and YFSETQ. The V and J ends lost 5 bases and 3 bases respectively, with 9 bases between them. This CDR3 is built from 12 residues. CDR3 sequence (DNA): TGCGCCAGCAGAGGATCGGGCTACGAGCAGTACTTC. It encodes CASRGSGYEQYF.

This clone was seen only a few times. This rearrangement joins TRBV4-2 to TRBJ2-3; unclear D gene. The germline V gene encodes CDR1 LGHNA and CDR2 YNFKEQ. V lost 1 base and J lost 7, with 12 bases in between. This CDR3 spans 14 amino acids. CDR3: CASSQVAQRNTQYF. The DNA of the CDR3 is TGTGCCAGCAGCCAAGTGGCGCAGCGTAATACGCAGTATTTT.